This T cell receptor beta chain was captured by sequencing in a study of neurological immune-mediated disorders. This clonotype was counted at least ten times. Trimming took off 1 base at V and 0 bases at J, with 12 bases between the two ends. The V gene's germline CDR1 is MNHEY and CDR2 SMNVEV (reference sequence). This CDR3 is 16 amino acids long. TCRdb recomputed calls from the 5' RACE reads with MiXCR, one row per CDR3 protein. The table has tens of thousands of distinct CDR3 sequences, about 15% seen once. This clonotype was obtained from a woman in her fifties or sixties with HTLV-1-associated myelopathy (HAM/TSP). Sample: CD4+ T cells from blood. The rearrangement links TRBV27 to TRBJ1-1; tentative D call: TRBD1 (5 bases). The CDR3 sequence is CASSLWGSPMNTEAFF. DNA of the CDR3: TGTGCCAGCAGTTTATGGGGCAGCCCTATGAACACTGAAGCTTTCTTT.